These 3 T cell receptor beta chains were sequenced from one sample in a study of blood T cell repertoires in COVID-19 (dated by TCRdb to the early 2020s). The library was built by means of the immunoSEQ multiplex PCR assay. In its TCRdb copy, this immuneACCESS table keeps in-frame sequences only and misses some clones. Where compared with another copy, unresolved V genes explain less than half of these, and the others have no known cause. The sample has some 210,000 clones on record, 81% of them singletons. The ten largest clonotypes hold just under 9% of the sample. Sequences were obtained from PBMCs or T cells enriched from blood (not recorded which). These receptors came from a woman in her fifties or sixties with acute COVID-19.

This chain links TRBV5-1 with TRBJ2-1, with a weak D call TRBD2 (7 bases). Germline assignment: CDR1 SGHRS and CDR2 YFSETQ. V lost 0 bases and J lost 5, with 15 bases in between. The CDR3 has 16 residues. CDR3 sequence: CASSLAGGGRNNEQFF. CDR3 nucleotides: TGCGCCAGCAGCTTGGCGGGCGGGGGCCGAAACAATGAGCAGTTCTTC.

This clone was observed once. V gene TRBV10-2 combines with J gene TRBJ2-1, with 13 nucleotides matching TRBD2. Germline V gene data show CDR1 as WSHSY and CDR2 as SAAADI. The J segment lost 5 bases and the V segment lost 3 bases, leaving 4 bases of the junction unmatched. The CDR3 totals 16 residues. The CDR3 DNA sequence: TGCGCCAGCAGTGACCCGACTAGCGGGGGGCACAATGAGCAGTTCTTC. Translated: CASSDPTSGGHNEQFF.

The chain links TRBV18 to TRBJ2-5; maybe TRBD2 (5 bases). The V gene lost 3 bases and the J gene lost 2 bases, with 10 bases spanning the gap. There are 14 residues in the CDR3. Germline V gives CDR1 KGHSH, CDR2 LQKENI. The CDR3 nucleotides are TGTGCCAGCTCACCTTTGTCGGGACAAGAGACCCAGTACTTC. Residues: CASSPLSGQETQYF.